This T cell receptor (beta chain) was sequenced in a study of blood T cell repertoires in COVID-19 (dated by TCRdb to between 2020 and 2021). A note on the overall study: Collaborator samples came from the United States, Italy and Spain and covered acute and convalescent phases of COVID-19. Samples came from the ongoing ImmuneRACE study (first 160 participants) plus 1,254 subjects from 6 global collaborators. Where available, HLA class I and class II types were obtained from metadata supplied by the sample provider rather than from assay-based typing. The repertoires were released in a freely available public database intended as a resource for research on the immune response to SARS-CoV-2. Nearly every sample came with metadata listing a de-identified subject ID, COVID-19 status, age in years and sex. The prospective study material was composed of cDNA or gDNA derived from T cells, B-cell-depleted T cells, or PBMCs. Subjects who had been exposed to COVID-19, were actively infected with it, or had recovered from it provided the deeply sampled blood TCRbeta repertoires that made up the dataset. The paper's findings and limits, for the study overall: Clinical and demographic metadata were provided uncurated, with the amount varying by source and participant.

The germline V and J ends show losses of 5 bases and 5 bases respectively, and no gene match explains 10 bases of the junction. CDR1 and CDR2 are read off the germline V gene (reference sequence) as PRHDT and FYEKMQ. From the cysteine through the phenylalanine, the CDR3 covers 15 amino acids. CDR3 DNA is the only sequence kept; it has 45 bases, read in frame from the first base. As regards this clone: The specificity of this receptor is unknown. No per-base quality is available; no much larger clone lies one base away.

One collaborating source in Seattle enrolled patients during active infection and followed them longitudinally through the course of disease. Collaborating institutions collected whole blood in K2EDTA tubes following their own protocols. For TCRbeta analysis, collaborators shipped samples in one of three forms: frozen whole blood, isolated PBMCs, or DNA extracted from either of those sample types. The immunoSEQ Assay, a bias-controlled multiplex PCR, was used to amplify TCRbeta CDR3 regions from genomic DNA. The published analysis was carried out like this. The number of nucleated cells in each sample was estimated by amplification of reference gene primers within the assay. To quantify the absolute abundance of each unique TCRbeta CDR3 rearrangement, sequence reads were collapsed and filtered. For each sample, productive Simpson clonality was calculated as the square root of Simpson's diversity index across productive rearrangements. The clones in this table, taken by TCRdb from immuneACCESS, are in-frame only. Not every clone is retained; where verified, under half of the shortfall comes from an unresolved V gene, and the cause of the rest is unknown. V, J and clone size are taken as reported in that table, and D and trimming were inferred from the DNA itself. This sample has more than 350,000 clones in its table, and around 87% of those were observed once. The top ten constitute more than 9% of the sample.

The TCR was taken from a woman aged 30 to 39 with COVID-19, enrolled during active disease. Material for sequencing was peripheral blood. In this chain, TRBV13 is recombined with TRBJ2-5; 8 central nucleotides agree with TRBD2. The DNA sequence is as follows: TGTGCCAGCAGCGTGGGACTAGTAAAGGGGGAGACCCAGTACTTC. Its amino acids are CASSVGLVKGETQYF.